The rows below give T cell receptor beta chains drawn from one sample of a study of blood T cells in healthy people across ages. TCRdb fed the 5' RACE reads into MiXCR, producing one record per CDR3 protein. The sample lists approximately 1.5 million distinct CDR3 sequences; roughly 43% were seen once. The specimen sequenced was blood. The receptor set was obtained from a woman in her late teens or twenties in good health. Both conserved end residues are trimmed from each CDR3. The order of the fields is CDR3 length, J gene, V gene, CDR3 protein.

CDR3 length: 12
J gene: TRBJ1-2
V gene: TRBV29-1
CDR3 protein: SVEDREQVYGYT

CDR3 length: 15
J gene: TRBJ2-2
V gene: TRBV6-5
CDR3 protein: ASSYQPGQGDTGELF

CDR3 length: 16
J gene: TRBJ1-2
V gene: TRBV12-3/TRBV12-4
CDR3 protein: ASSLSLETGDSNYGYT

CDR3 length: 10
J gene: TRBJ1-2
V gene: TRBV7-2
CDR3 protein: ASTAEGGGYT

CDR3 length: 12
J gene: TRBJ2-2
V gene: TRBV5-1
CDR3 protein: ASSLASATGELF

CDR3 length: 14
J gene: TRBJ2-7
V gene: TRBV4-2
CDR3 protein: ASSRSAVTGAHEQY

CDR3 length: 13
J gene: TRBJ2-3
V gene: TRBV2
CDR3 protein: ASSVTGGRGDTQY

CDR3 length: 10
J gene: TRBJ2-7
V gene: TRBV9
CDR3 protein: ASSVPMGEQY

CDR3 length: 10
J gene: TRBJ2-4
V gene: TRBV14
CDR3 protein: ASSQDQGIQY

CDR3 length: 12
J gene: TRBJ2-7
V gene: TRBV20-1
CDR3 protein: SASGGVRSYEQY

CDR3 length: 11
J gene: TRBJ2-3
V gene: TRBV3-1
CDR3 protein: ASSKRSTDTQY

CDR3 length: 12
J gene: TRBJ1-5
V gene: TRBV11-2
CDR3 protein: ASSLETTDQPQH

CDR3 length: 13
J gene: TRBJ2-1
V gene: TRBV6-6
CDR3 protein: ASRGRTGENNEQF

CDR3 length: 12
J gene: TRBJ1-6
V gene: TRBV6-6
CDR3 protein: VSRAAERSSPLH

CDR3 length: 16
J gene: TRBJ2-1
V gene: TRBV12-5
CDR3 protein: ASGYPGGGETSYNEQF

CDR3 length: 11
J gene: TRBJ2-5
V gene: TRBV2
CDR3 protein: ASKGTVQETQY

CDR3 length: 13
J gene: TRBJ1-1
V gene: TRBV7-9
CDR3 protein: ASSPRDSGNTEAF

CDR3 length: 14
J gene: TRBJ2-4
V gene: TRBV4-2
CDR3 protein: ASRATQGRAKNIQY

CDR3 length: 11
J gene: TRBJ2-7
V gene: TRBV7-9
CDR3 protein: ASSQHNSYEQY

CDR3 length: 12
J gene: TRBJ1-2
V gene: TRBV20-1
CDR3 protein: SASPGTPAYGYT

CDR3 length: 13
J gene: TRBJ1-2
V gene: TRBV7-9
CDR3 protein: ASSSRSGANYGYT

CDR3 length: 10
J gene: NA
V gene: TRBV29-1
CDR3 protein: SVKNKVYEQY

CDR3 length: 13
J gene: TRBJ2-2
V gene: TRBV5-4
CDR3 protein: ASSSGRGGTGELF

CDR3 length: 10
J gene: NA
V gene: TRBV10-3
CDR3 protein: AISEARETQY

CDR3 length: 13
J gene: TRBJ2-7
V gene: TRBV27
CDR3 protein: ASSLWTTGDNEQY

CDR3 length: 10
J gene: TRBJ2-3
V gene: TRBV7-2
CDR3 protein: ASSSLADTRY

CDR3 length: 16
J gene: TRBJ2-1
V gene: TRBV21-1
CDR3 protein: ASSKGGSGRGSYNEQF

CDR3 length: 13
J gene: TRBJ1-1
V gene: TRBV21-1
CDR3 protein: ASSKDQFRGTEAF

CDR3 length: 12
J gene: NA
V gene: TRBV6-5
CDR3 protein: ASSRKREGYEQY

CDR3 length: 13
J gene: TRBJ2-1
V gene: TRBV13
CDR3 protein: ASSLPGLLYNEQF

CDR3 length: 13
J gene: TRBJ1-4
V gene: TRBV11-2
CDR3 protein: ASSLDSNRWEKLF

CDR3 length: 11
J gene: TRBJ2-1
V gene: TRBV6-5
CDR3 protein: TSSYRGWYEQF

CDR3 length: 14
J gene: TRBJ2-7
V gene: TRBV7-8
CDR3 protein: ASSLSAISSSDEQY

CDR3 length: 11
J gene: TRBJ2-1
V gene: TRBV3-1
CDR3 protein: ASSQIFLNEQF

CDR3 length: 13
J gene: TRBJ2-5
V gene: TRBV6-2/TRBV6-3
CDR3 protein: ASSLGLGYQETQY

CDR3 length: 12
J gene: TRBJ2-5
V gene: TRBV5-1
CDR3 protein: ASSFGQGQETQY

CDR3 length: 12
J gene: TRBJ2-3
V gene: TRBV20-1
CDR3 protein: SARRPGIPDTQY

CDR3 length: 13
J gene: TRBJ2-7
V gene: TRBV6-6
CDR3 protein: ASSDTGGVGYEQY

CDR3 length: 15
J gene: TRBJ2-1
V gene: TRBV9
CDR3 protein: ASSESGLAGARDEQF

CDR3 length: 16
J gene: TRBJ2-7
V gene: TRBV7-2
CDR3 protein: ASSHRPATSGGAYEQY

CDR3 length: 13
J gene: NA
V gene: TRBV11-2
CDR3 protein: ASSLVSLVGYEQY

CDR3 length: 14
J gene: TRBJ1-1
V gene: TRBV5-5
CDR3 protein: ASSPGTGVVTTEAF

CDR3 length: 11
J gene: TRBJ2-7
V gene: TRBV10-1
CDR3 protein: ASREDRDYEQY

CDR3 length: 12
J gene: TRBJ1-3
V gene: TRBV4-3
CDR3 protein: ASSQAGVGNTIY

CDR3 length: 12
J gene: TRBJ1-1
V gene: TRBV12-5
CDR3 protein: ASGRSIGGPEAF

CDR3 length: 10
J gene: TRBJ2-7
V gene: TRBV7-2
CDR3 protein: ASSLLTYEQY

CDR3 length: 12
J gene: TRBJ2-1
V gene: TRBV10-3
CDR3 protein: AISEGTGRSEQF

CDR3 length: 11
J gene: TRBJ2-3
V gene: TRBV7-9
CDR3 protein: ASSPGNTGTQY

CDR3 length: 12
J gene: TRBJ2-7
V gene: TRBV5-1
CDR3 protein: ASRPYDSVNEQY